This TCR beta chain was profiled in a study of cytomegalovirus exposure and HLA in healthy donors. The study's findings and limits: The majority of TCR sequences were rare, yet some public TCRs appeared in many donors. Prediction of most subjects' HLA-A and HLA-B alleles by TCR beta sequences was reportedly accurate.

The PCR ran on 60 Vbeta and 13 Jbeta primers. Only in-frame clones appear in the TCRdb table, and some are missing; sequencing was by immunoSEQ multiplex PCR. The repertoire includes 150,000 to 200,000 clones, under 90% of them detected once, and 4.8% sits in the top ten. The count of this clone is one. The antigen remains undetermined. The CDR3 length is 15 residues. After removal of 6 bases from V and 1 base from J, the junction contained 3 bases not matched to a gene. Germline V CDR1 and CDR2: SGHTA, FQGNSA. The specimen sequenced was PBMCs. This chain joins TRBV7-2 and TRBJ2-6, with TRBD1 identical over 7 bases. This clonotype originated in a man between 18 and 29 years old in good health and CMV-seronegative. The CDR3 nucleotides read TGTGCCAGCAGACCAGGGGGTTCTGGGGCCAACGTCCTGACTTTC. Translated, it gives CASRPGGSGANVLTF.